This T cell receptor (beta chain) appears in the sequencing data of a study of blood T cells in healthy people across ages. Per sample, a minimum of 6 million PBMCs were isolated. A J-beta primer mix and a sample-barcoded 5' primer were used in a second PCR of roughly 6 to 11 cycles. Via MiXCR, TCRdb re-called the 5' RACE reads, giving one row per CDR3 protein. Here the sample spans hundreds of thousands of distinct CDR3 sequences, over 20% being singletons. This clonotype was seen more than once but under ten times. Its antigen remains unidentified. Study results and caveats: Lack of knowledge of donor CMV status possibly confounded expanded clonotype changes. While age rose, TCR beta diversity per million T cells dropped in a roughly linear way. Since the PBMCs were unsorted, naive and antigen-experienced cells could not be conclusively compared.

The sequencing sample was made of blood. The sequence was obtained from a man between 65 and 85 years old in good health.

The CDR3 loop is CASSQTGYRSSSYNEQFF. DNA for the CDR3: TGCGCCAGCAGCCAGACGGGATACAGGTCAAGCTCCTACAATGAGCAGTTCTTC. The J gene is TRBJ2-1, the V gene TRBV4-3; TRBD1 or TRBD2 may be the D gene (5 bases each). CDR3 length: 18 amino acids. From germline, CDR1 is LGHNA and CDR2 YSLEER. Trimming cost V 3 bases and J 0 bases, with 18 bases left between them.